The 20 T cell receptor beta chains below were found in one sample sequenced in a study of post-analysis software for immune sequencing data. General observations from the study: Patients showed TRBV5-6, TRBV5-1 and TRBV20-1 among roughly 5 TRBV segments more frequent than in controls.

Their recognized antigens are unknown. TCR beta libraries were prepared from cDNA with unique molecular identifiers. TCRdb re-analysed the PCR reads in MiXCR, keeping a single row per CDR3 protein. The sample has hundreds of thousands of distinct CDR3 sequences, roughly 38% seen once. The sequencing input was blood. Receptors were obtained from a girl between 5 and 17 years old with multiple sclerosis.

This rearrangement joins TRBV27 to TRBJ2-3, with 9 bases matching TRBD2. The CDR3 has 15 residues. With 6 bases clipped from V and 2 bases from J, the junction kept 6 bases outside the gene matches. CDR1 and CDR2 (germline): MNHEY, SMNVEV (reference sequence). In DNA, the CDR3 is TGTGCCAGCAGCCCTGAGCGGGGGGCCACAGATACGCAGTATTTT. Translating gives CASSPERGATDTQYF.

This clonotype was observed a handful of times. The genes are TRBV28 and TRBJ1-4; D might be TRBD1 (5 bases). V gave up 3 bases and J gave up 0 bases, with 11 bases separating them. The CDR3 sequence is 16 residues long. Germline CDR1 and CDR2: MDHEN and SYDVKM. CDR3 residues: CASSFDSPATNEKLFF. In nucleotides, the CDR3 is TGTGCCAGCAGTTTCGACAGTCCCGCAACTAATGAAAAACTGTTTTTT.

For the CDR3, the DNA is TGTGCCAGCAGTATCCTAGGACAGGATTACGAGCAGTACTTC. It specifies CASSILGQDYEQYF. The chain recombines TRBV12-3 or TRBV12-4 with TRBJ2-7; TRBD1 matches 7 bases. CDR3 length: 14 residues. With V trimmed by 5 bases and J by 4 bases, 8 bases remained unmatched.

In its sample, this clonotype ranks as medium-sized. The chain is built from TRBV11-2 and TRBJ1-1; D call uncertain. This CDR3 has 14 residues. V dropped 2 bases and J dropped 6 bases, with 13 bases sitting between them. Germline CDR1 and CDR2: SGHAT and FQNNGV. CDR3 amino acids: CASSLFGGTAEAFF. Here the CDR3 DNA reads TGTGCCAGCAGCTTATTTGGAGGAACGGCTGAAGCTTTCTTT. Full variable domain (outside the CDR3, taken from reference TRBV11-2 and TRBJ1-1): EAGVAQSPRYKIIEKRQSVAFWCNPISGHATLYWYQQILGQGPKLLIQFQNNGVVDDSQLPKDRFSAERLKGVDSTLKIQPAKLEDSAVYLCASSLFGGTAEAFFGQGTRLTVV.

CDR3 region: CASSLQAPDTQYF. The CDR3 DNA reads TGTGCCAGCAGCTTACAGGCCCCAGATACGCAGTATTTT. This chain connects TRBV7-9 to TRBJ2-3; the D is unclear. The germline V and J ends were trimmed by 2 bases and 4 bases, with 7 bases remaining between them. CDR3 size: 13 residues. CDR1 and CDR2 (germline): SEHNR, FQNEAQ (reference sequence).

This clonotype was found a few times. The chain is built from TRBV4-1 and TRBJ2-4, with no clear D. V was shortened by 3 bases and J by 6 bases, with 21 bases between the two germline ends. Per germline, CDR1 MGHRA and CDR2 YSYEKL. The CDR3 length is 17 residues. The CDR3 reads CASSHHIRADGTNIQYF. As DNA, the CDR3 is TGCGCCAGCAGCCATCATATAAGGGCCGATGGCACAAACATTCAGTACTTC.

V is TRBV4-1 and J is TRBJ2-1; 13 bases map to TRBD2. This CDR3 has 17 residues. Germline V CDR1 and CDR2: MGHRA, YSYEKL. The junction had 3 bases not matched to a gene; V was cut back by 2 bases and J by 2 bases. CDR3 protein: CASSQSLAGGPYNEQFF. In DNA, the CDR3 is TGCGCCAGCAGCCAATCACTAGCGGGGGGGCCCTACAATGAGCAGTTCTTC.

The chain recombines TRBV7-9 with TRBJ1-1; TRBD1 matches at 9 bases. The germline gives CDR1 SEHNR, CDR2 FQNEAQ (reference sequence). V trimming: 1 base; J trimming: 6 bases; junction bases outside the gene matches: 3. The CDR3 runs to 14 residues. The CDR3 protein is CASSLGTGDPEAFF. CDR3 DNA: TGTGCCAGCAGCTTAGGGACAGGGGACCCTGAAGCTTTCTTT.

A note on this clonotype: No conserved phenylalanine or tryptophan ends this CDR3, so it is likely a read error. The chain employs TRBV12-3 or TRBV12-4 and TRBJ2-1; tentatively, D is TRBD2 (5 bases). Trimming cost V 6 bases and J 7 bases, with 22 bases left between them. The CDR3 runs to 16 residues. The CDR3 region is CASSLPPGTGNNEQFV. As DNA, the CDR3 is TGTGCCAGCAGCTTACCCCCTGGAACGGGAAATAATGAGCAGTTCGTC.

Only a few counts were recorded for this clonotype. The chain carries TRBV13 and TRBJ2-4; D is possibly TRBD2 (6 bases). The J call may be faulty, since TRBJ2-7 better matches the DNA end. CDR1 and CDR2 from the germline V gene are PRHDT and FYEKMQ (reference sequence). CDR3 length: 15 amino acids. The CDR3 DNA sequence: TGTGCCAGCAGCTTTGGTGGGGGAGGACTTAACGAGCAGTACTTC. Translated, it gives CASSFGGGGLNEQYF.

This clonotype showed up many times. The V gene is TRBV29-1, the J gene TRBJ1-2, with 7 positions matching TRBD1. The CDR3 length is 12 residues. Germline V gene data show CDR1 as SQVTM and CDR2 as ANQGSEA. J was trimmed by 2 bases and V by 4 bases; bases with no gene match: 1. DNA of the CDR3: TGCAGCGTTGGGGGACAGAACTATGGCTACACCTTC. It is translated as CSVGGQNYGYTF.

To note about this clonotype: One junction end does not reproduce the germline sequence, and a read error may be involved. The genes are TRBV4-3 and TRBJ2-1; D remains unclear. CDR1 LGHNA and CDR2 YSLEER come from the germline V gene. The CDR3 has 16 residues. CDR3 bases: TGCACCAGCAGCCAAGAATTAGGCTCAACCGGGAATGAGCAGTTCTTC. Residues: CTSSQELGSTGNEQFF.

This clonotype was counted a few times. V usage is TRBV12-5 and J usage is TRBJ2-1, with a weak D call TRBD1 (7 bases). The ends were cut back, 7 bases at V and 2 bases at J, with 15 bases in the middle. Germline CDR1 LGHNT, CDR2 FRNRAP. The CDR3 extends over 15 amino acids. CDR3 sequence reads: CASVLEGAPYNEQFF. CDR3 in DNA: TGTGCTAGTGTCTTGGAGGGGGCCCCCTACAATGAGCAGTTCTTC.

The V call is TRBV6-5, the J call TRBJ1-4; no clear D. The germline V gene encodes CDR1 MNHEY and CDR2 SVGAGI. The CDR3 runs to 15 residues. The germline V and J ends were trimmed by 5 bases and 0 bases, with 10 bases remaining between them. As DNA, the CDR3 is TGTGCCAGCAGTCCAATGGTGGCAACTAATGAAAAACTGTTTTTT. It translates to CASSPMVATNEKLFF.

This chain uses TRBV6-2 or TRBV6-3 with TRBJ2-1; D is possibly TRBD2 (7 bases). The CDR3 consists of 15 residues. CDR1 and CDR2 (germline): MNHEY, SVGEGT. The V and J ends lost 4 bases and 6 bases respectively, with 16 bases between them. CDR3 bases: TGTGCCAGCAGTTGGGGGGGCCGCGCCCTCAATGAGCAGTTCTTC. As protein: CASSWGGRALNEQFF.

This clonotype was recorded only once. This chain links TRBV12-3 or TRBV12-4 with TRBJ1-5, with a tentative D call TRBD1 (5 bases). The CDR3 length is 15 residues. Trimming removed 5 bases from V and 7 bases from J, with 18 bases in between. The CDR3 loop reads CASSRDRFDEQPQHF. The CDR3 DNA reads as TGTGCCAGCAGTCGAGACAGATTCGATGAGCAGCCCCAGCATTTT.

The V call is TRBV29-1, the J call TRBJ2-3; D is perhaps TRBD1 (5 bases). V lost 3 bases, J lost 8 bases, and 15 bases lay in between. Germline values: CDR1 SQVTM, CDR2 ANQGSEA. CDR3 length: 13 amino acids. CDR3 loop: CSVEGQGPGTQYF. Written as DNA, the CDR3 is TGCAGCGTTGAGGGGCAGGGTCCAGGTACGCAGTATTTT.

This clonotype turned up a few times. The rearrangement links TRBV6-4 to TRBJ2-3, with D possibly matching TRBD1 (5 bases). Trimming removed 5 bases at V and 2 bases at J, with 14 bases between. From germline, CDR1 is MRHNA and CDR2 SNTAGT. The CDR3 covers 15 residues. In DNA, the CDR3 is TGTGCCAGCAGTACCTCGACAGAGCCCACAGATACGCAGTATTTT. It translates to CASSTSTEPTDTQYF.

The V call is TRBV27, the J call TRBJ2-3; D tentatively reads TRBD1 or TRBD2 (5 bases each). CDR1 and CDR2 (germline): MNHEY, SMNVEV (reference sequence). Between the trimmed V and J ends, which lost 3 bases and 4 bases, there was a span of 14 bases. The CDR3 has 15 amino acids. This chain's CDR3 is CASSFMGHGADTQYF. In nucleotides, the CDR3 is TGTGCCAGCAGTTTCATGGGGCACGGGGCAGATACGCAGTATTTT.

CDR3 bases: TGCAGTGCTAGGATAGGCGGGGGGACCACTGAAGCTTTCTTT. It codes for CSARIGGGTTEAFF. This sequence joins TRBV20-1 and TRBJ1-1; D may be TRBD1 (5 bases). CDR1 is DFQATT, CDR2 SNEGSKA, per germline (reference sequence). The CDR3 sequence is 14 residues long. Trimming left V 3 bases short and J 4 bases short, with 15 bases between.